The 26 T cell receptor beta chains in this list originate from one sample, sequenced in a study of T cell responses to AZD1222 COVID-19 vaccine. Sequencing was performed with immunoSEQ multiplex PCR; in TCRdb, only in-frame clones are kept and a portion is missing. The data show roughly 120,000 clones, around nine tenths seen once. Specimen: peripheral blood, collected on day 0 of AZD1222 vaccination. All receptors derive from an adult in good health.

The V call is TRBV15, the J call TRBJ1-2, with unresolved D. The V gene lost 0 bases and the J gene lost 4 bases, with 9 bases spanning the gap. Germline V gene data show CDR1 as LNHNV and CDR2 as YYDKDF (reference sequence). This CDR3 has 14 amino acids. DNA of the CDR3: TGTGCCACCAGCAGAGACAAGCCTTCCTATGGCTACACCTTC. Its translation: CATSRDKPSYGYTF.

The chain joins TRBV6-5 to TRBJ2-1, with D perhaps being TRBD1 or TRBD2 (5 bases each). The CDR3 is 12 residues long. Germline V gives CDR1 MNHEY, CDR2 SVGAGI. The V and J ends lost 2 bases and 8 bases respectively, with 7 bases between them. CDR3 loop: CASSYRGDEQFF. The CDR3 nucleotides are TGTGCCAGCAGTTACCGGGGCGATGAGCAGTTCTTC.

The CDR3 is CASSQNTGELFF. The CDR3 bases are TGTGCCAGCAGCCAAAACACCGGGGAGCTGTTTTTT. V gene TRBV3-1 (or the pseudogene TRBV3-2) combines with J gene TRBJ2-2, with D unclear. The ends were cut back, 2 bases at V and 2 bases at J, with 0 bases in the middle. The CDR3 sequence is 12 residues long. Germline assignment: CDR1 LGHDT and CDR2 YNNKEL (reference sequence).

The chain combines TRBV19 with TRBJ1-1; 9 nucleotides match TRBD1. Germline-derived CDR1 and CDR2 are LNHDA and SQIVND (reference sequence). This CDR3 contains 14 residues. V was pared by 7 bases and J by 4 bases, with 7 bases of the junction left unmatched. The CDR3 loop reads CASTLQGAGTEAFF. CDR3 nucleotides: TGTGCCAGTACCTTACAGGGGGCGGGCACTGAAGCTTTCTTT.

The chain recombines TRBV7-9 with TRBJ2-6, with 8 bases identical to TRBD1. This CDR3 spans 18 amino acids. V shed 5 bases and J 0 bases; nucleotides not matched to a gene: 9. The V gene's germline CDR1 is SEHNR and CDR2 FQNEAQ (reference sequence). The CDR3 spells CASSKWTGLVSGANVLTF. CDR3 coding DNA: TGTGCCAGCAGCAAGTGGACAGGGTTGGTCTCTGGGGCCAACGTCCTGACTTTC.

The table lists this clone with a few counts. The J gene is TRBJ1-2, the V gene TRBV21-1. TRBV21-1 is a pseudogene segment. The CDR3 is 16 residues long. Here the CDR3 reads CASSSTDRPKGYGYTF. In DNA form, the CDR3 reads TGTGCCAGCAGTTCAACCGACCGTCCCAAGGGCTATGGCTACACCTTC.

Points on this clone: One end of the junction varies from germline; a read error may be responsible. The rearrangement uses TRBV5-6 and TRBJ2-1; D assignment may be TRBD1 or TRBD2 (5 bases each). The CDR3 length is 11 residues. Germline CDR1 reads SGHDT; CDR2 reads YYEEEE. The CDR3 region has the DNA TGTGCCAGCAGCTTGTCTGGGACCGCGATCTTC. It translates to CASSLSGTAIF.

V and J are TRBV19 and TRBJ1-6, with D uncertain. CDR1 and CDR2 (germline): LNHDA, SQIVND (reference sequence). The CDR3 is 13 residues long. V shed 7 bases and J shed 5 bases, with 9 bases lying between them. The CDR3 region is CASNFRNNSPLHF. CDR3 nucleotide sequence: TGTGCCAGTAATTTCAGGAATAATTCACCCCTCCACTTT. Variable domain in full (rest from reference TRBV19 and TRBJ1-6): DGGITQSPKYLFRKEGQNVTLSCEQNLNHDAMYWYRQDPGQGLRLIYYSQIVNDFQKGDIAEGYSVSREKKESFPLTVTSAQKNPTAFYLCASNFRNNSPLHFGNGTRLTVT.

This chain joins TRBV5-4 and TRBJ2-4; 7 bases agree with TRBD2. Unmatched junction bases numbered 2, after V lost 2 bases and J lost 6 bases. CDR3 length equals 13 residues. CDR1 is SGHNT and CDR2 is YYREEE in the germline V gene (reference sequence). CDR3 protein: CASSLGEGNIQYF. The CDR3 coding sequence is TGTGCCAGCAGCTTAGGGGAGGGAAACATTCAGTACTTC.

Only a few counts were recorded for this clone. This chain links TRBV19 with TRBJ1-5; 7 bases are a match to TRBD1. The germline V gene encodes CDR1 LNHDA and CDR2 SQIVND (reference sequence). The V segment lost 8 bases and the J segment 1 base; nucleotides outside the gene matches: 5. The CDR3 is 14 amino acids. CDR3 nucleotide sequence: TGTGCCAGTGGACAGACAGGGAGCAATCAGCCCCAGCATTTT. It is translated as CASGQTGSNQPQHF. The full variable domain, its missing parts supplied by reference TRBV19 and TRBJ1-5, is DGGITQSPKYLFRKEGQNVTLSCEQNLNHDAMYWYRQDPGQGLRLIYYSQIVNDFQKGDIAEGYSVSREKKESFPLTVTSAQKNPTAFYLCASGQTGSNQPQHFGDGTRLSIL.

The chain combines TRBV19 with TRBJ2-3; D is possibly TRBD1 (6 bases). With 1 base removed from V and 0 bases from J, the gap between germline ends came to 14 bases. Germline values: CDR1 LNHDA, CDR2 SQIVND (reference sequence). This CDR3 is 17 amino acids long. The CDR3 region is CASSIAGQRISTDTQYF. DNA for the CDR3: TGTGCCAGTAGTATAGCAGGACAGAGGATTAGCACAGATACGCAGTATTTT.

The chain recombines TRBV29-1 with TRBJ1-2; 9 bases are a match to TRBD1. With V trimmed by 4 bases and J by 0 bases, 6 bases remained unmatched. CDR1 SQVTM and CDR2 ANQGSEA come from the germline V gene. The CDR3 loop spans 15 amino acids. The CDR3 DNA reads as TGCAGCGTTGTCCGGGGACAGGGACCTAACTATGGCTACACCTTC. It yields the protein CSVVRGQGPNYGYTF.

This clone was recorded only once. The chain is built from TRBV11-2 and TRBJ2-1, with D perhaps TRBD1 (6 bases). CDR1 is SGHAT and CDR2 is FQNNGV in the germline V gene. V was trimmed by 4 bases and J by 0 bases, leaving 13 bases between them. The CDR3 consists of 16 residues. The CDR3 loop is CASSSRTESSYNEQFF. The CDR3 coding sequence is TGTGCCAGCAGCTCCCGGACAGAGAGCTCCTACAATGAGCAGTTCTTC.

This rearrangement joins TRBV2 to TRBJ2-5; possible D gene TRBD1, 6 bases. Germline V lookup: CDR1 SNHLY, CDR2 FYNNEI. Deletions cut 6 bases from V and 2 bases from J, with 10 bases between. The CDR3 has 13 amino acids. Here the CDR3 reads CASSRQGQETQYF. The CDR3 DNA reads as TGTGCCAGCAGCCGGCAGGGGCAAGAGACCCAGTACTTC.

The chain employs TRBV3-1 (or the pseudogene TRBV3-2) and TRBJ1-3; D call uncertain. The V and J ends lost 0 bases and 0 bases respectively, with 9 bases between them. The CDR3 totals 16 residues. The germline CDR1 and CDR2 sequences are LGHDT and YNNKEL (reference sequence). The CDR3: CASSQDTIFSGNTIYF. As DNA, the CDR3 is TGTGCCAGCAGCCAAGATACGATCTTCTCTGGAAACACCATATATTTT.

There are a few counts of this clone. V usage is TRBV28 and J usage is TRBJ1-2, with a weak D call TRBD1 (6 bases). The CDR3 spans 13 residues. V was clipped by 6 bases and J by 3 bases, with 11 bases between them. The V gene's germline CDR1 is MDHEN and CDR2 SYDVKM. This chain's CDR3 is CASRQGNDYGYTF. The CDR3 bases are TGTGCCAGCAGACAGGGAAACGACTATGGCTACACCTTC.

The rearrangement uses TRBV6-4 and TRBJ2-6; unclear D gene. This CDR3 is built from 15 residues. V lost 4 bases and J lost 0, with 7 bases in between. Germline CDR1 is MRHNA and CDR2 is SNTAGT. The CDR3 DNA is TGTGCCAGCAGTGCTACGTACTCTGGGGCCAACGTCCTGACTTTC. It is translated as CASSATYSGANVLTF.

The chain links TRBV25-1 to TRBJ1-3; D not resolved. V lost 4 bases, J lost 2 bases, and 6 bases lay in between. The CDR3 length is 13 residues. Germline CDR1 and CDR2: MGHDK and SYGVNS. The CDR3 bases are TGTGCCAGCAGTGGTGGTGCTGGAAACACCATATATTTT. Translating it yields CASSGGAGNTIYF.

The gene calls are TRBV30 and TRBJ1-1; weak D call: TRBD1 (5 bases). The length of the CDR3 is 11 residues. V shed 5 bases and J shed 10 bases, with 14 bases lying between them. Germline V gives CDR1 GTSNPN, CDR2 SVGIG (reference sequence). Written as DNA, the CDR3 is TGTGCCTGGGTTACAGGAAGGCTAGCTTTCTTT. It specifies CAWVTGRLAFF.

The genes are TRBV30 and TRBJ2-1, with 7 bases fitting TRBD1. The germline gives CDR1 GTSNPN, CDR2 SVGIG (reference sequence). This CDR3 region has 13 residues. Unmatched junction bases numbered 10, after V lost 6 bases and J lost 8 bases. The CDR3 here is CACRETGSHEQFF. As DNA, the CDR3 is TGTGCCTGCCGAGAGACAGGGTCCCATGAGCAGTTCTTC.

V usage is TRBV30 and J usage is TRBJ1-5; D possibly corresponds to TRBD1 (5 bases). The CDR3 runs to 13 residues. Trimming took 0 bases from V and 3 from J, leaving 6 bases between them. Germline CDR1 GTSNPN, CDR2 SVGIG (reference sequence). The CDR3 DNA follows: TGTGCCTGGAGTGTGACAGACAATCAGCCCCAGCATTTT. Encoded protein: CAWSVTDNQPQHF.

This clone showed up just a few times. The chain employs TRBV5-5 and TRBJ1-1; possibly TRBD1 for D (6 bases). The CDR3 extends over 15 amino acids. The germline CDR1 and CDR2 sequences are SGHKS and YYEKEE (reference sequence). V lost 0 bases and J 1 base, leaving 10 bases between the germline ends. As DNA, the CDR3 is TGTGCCAGCAGCTTGGGACAGGTGGGGAACACTGAAGCTTTCTTT. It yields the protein CASSLGQVGNTEAFF.

The CDR3 loop reads CASSFKANEKLFF. The CDR3 DNA follows: TGTGCCAGCAGCTTCAAGGCGAATGAAAAACTGTTTTTT. The chain is built from TRBV7-9 and TRBJ1-4, with unresolved D. The germline CDR1 and CDR2 sequences are SEHNR and FQNEAQ (reference sequence). Between the trimmed V and J ends, which lost 3 bases and 5 bases, there was a span of 7 bases. The CDR3 is 13 residues long.

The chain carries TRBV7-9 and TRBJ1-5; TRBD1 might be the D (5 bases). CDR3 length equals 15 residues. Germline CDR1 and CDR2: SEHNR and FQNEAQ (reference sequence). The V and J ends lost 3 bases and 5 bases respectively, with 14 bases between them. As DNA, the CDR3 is TGTGCCAGCAGCTTGGGTCAGGGAGTGGATCAGCCCCAGCATTTT. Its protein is CASSLGQGVDQPQHF.

DNA of the CDR3: TGTGCCAGCAGTCTGGACAGGGACACCGGGGAGCTGTTTTTT. Protein: CASSLDRDTGELFF. The chain is built from TRBV6-5 and TRBJ2-2, with 8 bases aligning to TRBD1. J lost 3 bases, V lost 5 bases, and 2 bases had no gene match. The CDR3 covers 14 residues. In germline, CDR1 is MNHEY, CDR2 SVGAGI.

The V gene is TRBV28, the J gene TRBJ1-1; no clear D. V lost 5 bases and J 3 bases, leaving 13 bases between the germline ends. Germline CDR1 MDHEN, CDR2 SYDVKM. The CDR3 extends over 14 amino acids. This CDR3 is CASSEAAWDTEAFF. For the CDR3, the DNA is TGTGCCAGCAGTGAGGCCGCCTGGGACACTGAAGCTTTCTTT.